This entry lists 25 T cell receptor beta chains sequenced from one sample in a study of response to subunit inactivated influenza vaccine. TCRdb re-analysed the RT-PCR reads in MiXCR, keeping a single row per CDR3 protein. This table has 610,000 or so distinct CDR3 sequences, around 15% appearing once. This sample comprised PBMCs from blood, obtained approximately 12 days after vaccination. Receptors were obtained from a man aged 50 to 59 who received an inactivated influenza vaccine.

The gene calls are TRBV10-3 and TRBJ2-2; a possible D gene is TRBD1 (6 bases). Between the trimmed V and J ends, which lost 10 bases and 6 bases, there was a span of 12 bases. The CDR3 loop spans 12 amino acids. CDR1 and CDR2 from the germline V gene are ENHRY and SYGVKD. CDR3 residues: CATHRDSGELFF. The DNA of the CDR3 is TGTGCCACCCACAGGGATTCCGGGGAGCTGTTTTTT.

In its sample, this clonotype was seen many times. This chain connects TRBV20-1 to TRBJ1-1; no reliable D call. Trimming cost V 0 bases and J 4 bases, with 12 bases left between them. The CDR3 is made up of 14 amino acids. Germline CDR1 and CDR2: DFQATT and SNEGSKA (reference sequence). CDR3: CSARDLDLGTEAFF. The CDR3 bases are TGCAGTGCTAGAGATCTGGACTTGGGCACTGAAGCTTTCTTT.

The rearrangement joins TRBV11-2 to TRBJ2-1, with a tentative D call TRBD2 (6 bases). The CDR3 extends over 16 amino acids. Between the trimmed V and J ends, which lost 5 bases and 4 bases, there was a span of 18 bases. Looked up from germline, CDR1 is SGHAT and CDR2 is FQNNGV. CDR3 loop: CASSPRELLIYNEQFF. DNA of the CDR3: TGTGCCAGCAGCCCACGGGAGTTGCTTATTTACAATGAGCAGTTCTTC.

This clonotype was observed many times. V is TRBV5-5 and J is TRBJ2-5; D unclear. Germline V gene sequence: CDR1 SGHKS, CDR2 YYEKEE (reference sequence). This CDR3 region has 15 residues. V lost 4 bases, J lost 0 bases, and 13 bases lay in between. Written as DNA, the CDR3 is TGTGCCAGCAGCCCTCGACACACGTACCAAGAGACCCAGTACTTC. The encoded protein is CASSPRHTYQETQYF.

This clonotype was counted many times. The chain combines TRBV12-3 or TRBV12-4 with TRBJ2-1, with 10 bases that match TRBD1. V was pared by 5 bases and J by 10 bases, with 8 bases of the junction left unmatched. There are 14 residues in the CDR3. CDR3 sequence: CASSPGQGSMEQFF. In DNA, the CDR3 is TGTGCCAGCAGTCCGGGACAGGGGAGTATGGAGCAGTTCTTC.

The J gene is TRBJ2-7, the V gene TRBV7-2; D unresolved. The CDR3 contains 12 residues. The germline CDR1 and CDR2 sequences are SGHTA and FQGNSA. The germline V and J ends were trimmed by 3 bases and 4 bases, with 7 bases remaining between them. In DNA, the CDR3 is TGTGCCAGCAGCTTTTGGCAGTACGAGCAGTACTTC. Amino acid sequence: CASSFWQYEQYF.

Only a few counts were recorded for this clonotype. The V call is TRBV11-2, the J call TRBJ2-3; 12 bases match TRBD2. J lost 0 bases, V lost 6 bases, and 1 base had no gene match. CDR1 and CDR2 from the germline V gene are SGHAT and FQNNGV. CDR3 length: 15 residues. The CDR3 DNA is TGTGCCAGCAGAGGGACTAGCGGGAGCACAGATACGCAGTATTTT. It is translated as CASRGTSGSTDTQYF.

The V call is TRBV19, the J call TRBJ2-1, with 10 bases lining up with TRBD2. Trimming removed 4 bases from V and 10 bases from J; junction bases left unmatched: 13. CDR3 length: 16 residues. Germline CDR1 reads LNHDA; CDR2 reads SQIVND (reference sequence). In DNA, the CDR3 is TGTGCCAGTAGTACCGAGCGGGGGGGGTTCATAGCCGAGCAGTTCTTC. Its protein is CASSTERGGFIAEQFF.

CDR3 loop: CASSLFAQGGEKLFF. The CDR3, as DNA: TGTGCCAGCAGCTTGTTTGCGCAGGGGGGTGAAAAACTGTTTTTT. The chain is built from TRBV5-6 and TRBJ1-4; 7 bases are shared with TRBD1. The J segment lost 7 bases and the V segment lost 1 base, leaving 7 bases of the junction unmatched. The CDR3 loop spans 15 amino acids. Germline V gives CDR1 SGHDT, CDR2 YYEEEE.

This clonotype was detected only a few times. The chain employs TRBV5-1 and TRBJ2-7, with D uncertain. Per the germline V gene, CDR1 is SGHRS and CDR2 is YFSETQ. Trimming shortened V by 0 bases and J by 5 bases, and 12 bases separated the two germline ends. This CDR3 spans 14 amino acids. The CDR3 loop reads CASSLGFHTDEQYF. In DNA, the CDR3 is TGCGCCAGCAGCTTGGGCTTCCACACGGACGAGCAGTACTTC.

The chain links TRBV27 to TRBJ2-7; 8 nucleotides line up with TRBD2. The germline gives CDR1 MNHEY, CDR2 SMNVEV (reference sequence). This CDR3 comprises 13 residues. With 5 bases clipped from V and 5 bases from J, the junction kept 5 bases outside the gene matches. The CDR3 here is CASSPRGGNEQYF. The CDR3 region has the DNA TGTGCCAGCAGTCCCCGGGGGGGGAACGAGCAGTACTTC.

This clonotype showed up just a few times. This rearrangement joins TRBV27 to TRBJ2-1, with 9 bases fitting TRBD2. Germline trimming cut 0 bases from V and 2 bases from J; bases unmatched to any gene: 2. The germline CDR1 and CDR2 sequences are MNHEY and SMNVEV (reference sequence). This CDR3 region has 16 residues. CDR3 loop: CASSLSTSGTYNEQFF. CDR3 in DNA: TGTGCCAGCAGTTTATCGACTAGCGGAACCTACAATGAGCAGTTCTTC.

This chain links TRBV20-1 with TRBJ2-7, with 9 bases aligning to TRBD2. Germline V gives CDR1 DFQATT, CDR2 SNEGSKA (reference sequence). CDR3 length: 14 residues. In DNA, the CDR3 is TGCAGCGTAGTAGCGGGAGACGGTGGGTACGAGCAGTACTTC. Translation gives CSVVAGDGGYEQYF.

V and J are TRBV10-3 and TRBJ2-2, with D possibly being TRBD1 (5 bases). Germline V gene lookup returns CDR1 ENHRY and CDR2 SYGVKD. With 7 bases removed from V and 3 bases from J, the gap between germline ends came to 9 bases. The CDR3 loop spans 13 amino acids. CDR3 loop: CAINPTDTGELFF. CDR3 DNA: TGTGCCATCAACCCGACAGACACCGGGGAGCTGTTTTTT.

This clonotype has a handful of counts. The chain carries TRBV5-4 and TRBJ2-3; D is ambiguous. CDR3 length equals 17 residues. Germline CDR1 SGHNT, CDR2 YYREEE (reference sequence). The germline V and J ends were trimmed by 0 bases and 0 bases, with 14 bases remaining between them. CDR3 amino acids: CASSLARWRSSTDTQYF. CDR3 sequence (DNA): TGTGCCAGCAGCTTGGCCCGCTGGCGGTCTAGCACAGATACGCAGTATTTT.

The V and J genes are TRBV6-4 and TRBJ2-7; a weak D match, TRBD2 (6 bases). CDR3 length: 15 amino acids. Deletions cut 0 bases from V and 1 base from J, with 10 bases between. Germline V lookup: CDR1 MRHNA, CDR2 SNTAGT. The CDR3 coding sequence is TGTGCCAGCAGTGACTCTGGGAGGAGGTCCTACGAGCAGTACTTC. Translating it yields CASSDSGRRSYEQYF.

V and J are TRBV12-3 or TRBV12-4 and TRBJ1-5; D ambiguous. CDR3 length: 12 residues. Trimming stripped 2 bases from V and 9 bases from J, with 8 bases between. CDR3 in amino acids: CASSLSDGPQHF. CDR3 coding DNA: TGTGCCAGCAGTTTATCTGATGGGCCCCAGCATTTT.

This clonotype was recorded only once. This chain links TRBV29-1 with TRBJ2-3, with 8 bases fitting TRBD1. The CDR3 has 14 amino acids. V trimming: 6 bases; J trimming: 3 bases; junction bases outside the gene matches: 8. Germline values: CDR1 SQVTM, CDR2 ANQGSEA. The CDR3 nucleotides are TGCAGCGTGACGACAGGGGCAAGTACAGATACGCAGTATTTT. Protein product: CSVTTGASTDTQYF.

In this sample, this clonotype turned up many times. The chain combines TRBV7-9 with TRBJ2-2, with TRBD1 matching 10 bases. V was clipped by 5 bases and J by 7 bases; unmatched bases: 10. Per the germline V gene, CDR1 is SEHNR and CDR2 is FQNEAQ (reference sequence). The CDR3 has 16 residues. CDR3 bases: TGTGCCAGCAGCGCCACCGACAGGGGGCGTAGCGGGGAGCTGTTTTTT. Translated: CASSATDRGRSGELFF.

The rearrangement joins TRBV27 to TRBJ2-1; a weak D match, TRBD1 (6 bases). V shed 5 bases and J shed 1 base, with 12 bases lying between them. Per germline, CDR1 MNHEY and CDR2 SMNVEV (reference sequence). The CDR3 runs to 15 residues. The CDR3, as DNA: TGTGCCAGCAGTACAACAGGGCTTTCCTACAATGAGCAGTTCTTC. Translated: CASSTTGLSYNEQFF.

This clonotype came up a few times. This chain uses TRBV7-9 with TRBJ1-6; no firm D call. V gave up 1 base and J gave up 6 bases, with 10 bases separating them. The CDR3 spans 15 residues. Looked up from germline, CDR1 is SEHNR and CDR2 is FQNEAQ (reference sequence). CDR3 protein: CASSLDILPNSPLHF. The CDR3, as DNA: TGTGCCAGCAGCTTAGACATCCTGCCTAATTCACCCCTCCACTTT.

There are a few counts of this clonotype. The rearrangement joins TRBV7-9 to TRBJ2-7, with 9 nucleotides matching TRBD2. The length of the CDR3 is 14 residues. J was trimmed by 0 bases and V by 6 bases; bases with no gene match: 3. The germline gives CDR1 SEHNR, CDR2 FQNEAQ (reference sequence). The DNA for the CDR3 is TGTGCCAGCAGGACTAGCGGAAACTCCTACGAGCAGTACTTC. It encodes CASRTSGNSYEQYF.

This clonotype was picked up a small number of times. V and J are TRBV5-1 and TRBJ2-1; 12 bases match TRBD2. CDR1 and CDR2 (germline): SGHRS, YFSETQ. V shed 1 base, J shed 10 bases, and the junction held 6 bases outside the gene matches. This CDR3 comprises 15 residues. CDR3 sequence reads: CASSLTLAGGPEQFF. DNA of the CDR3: TGCGCCAGCAGCTTGACGCTAGCGGGGGGGCCCGAGCAGTTCTTC. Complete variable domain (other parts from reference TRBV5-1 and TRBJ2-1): KAGVTQTPRYLIKTRGQQVTLSCSPISGHRSVSWYQQTPGQGLQFLFEYFSETQRNKGNFPGRFSGRQFSNSRSEMNVSTLELGDSALYLCASSLTLAGGPEQFFGPGTRLTVL.

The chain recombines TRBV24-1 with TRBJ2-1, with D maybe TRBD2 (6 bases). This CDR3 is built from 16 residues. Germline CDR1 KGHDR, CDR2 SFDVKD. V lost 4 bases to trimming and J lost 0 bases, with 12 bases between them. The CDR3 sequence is CATSEVTSRSYNEQFF. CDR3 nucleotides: TGTGCCACCAGTGAAGTGACTAGTCGCTCCTACAATGAGCAGTTCTTC.

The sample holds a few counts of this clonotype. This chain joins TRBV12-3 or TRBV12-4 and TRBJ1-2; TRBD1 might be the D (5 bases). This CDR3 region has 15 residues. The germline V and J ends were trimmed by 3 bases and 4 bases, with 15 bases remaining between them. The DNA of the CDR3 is TGTGCCAGCAGTTTCGGTGGGGGGTCGGGCTATGGCTACACCTTC. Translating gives CASSFGGGSGYGYTF.